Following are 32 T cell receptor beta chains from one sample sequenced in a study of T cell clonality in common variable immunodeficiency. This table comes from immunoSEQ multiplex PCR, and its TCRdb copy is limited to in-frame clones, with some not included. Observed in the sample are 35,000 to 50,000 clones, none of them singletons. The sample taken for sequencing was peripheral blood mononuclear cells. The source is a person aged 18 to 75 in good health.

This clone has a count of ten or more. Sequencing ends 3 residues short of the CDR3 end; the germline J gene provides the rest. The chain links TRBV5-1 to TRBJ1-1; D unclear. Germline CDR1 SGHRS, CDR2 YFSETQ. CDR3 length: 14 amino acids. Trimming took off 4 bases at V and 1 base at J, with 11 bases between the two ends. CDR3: CASSLSVPNTEAFF. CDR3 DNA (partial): TGCGCCAGCAGCCTTAGTGTCCCGAACACTGAA.

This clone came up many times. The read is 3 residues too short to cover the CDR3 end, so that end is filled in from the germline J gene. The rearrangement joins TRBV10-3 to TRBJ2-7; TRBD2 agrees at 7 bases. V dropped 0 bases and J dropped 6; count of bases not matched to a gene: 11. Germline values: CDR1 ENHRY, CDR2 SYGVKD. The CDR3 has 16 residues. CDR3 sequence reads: CAISESRTSSVPEQYF. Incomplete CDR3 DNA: TGTGCCATCAGTGAGTCGAGGACTAGTAGTGTACCCGAG.

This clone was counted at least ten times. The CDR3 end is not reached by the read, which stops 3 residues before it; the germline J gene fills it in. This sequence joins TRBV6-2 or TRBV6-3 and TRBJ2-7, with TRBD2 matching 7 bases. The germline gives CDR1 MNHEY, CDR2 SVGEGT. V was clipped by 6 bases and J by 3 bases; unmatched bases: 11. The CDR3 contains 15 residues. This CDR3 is CASSKGGGRVYEQYF. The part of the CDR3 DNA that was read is TGTGCCAGCAGCAAGGGCGGCGGGAGAGTCTACGAG.

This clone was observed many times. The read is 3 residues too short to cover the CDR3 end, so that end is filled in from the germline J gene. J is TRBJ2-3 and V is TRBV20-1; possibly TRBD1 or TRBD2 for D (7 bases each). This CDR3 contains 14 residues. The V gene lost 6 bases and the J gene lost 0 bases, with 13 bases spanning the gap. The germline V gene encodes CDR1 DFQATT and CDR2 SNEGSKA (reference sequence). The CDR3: CSASGTDSTDTQYF. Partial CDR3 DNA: TGCAGTGCCAGCGGGACAGACAGCACAGATACG.

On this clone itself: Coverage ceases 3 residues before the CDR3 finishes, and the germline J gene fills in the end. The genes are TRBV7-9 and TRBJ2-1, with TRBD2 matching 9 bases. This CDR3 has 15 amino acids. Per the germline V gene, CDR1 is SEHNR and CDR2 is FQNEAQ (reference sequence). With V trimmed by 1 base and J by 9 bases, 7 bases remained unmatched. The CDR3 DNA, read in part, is TGTGCCAGCAGCTTAGTTTCTAGCGGGGCAATTGAG. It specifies CASSLVSSGAIE. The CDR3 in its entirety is CASSLVSSGAIEQFF.

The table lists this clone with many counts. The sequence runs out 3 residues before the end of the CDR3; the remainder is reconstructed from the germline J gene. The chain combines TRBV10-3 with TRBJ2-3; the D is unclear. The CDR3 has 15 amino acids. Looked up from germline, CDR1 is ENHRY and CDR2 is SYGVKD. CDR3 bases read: TGTGCCATCAGTGAGTCAGGGCAAACCCAAGAGACG. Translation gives CAISESGQTQET. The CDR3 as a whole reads CAISESGQTQETQYF.

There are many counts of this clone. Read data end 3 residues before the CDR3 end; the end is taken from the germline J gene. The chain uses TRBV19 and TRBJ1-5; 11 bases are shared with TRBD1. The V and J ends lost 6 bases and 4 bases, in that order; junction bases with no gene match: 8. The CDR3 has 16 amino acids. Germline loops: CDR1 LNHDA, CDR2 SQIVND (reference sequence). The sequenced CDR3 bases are TGTGCCAGTAGGGGAGGAGGACAGGGGGCTAATCAGCCC. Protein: CASRGGGQGANQP. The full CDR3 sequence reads CASRGGGQGANQPQHF.

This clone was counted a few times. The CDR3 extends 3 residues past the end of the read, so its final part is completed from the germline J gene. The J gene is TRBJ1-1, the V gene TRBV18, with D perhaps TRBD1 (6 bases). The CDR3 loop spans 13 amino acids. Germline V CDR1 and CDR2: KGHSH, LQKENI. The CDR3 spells CASSPRGGWSAFF. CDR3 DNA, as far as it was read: TGTGCCAGCTCACCCCGGGGGGGCTGGTCA. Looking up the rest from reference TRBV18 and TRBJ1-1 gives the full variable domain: NAGVMQNPRHLVRRRGQEARLRCSPMKGHSHVYWYRQLPEEGLKFMVYLQKENIIDESGMPKERFSAEFPKEGPSILRIQQVVRGDSAAYFCASSPRGGWSAFFGQGTRLTVV.

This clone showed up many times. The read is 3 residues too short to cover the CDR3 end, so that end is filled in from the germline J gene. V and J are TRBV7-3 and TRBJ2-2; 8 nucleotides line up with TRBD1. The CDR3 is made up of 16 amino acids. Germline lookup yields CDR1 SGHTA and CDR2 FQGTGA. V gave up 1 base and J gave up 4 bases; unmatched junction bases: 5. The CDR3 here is CASSLSRGHGTGELFF. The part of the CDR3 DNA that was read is TGTGCCAGCAGCTTAAGCAGGGGGCACGGCACCGGGGAG.

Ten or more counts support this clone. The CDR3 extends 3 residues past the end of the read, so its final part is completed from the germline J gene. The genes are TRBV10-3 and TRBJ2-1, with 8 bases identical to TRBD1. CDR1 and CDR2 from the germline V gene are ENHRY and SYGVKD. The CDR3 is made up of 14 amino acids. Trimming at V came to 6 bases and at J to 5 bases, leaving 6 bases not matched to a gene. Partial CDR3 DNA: TGTGCCATCAGCCGGGACAGGATAAACAATGAG. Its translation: CAISRDRINNE. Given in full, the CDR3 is CAISRDRINNEQFF.

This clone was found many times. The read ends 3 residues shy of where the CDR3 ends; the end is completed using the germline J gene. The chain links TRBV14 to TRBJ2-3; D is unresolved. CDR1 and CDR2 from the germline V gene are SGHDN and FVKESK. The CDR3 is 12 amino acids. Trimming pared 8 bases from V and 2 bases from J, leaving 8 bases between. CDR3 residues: CASSLFTDTQYF. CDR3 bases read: TGTGCCAGCTCACTATTCACAGATACG.

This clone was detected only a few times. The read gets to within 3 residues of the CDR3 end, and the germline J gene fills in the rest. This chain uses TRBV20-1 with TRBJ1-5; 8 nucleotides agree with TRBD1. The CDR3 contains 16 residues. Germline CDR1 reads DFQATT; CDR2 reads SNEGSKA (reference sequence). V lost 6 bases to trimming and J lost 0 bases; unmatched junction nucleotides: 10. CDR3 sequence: CSAPGTGDPSNQPQHF. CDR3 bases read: TGCAGTGCCCCCGGGACAGGAGATCCTAGCAATCAGCCC.

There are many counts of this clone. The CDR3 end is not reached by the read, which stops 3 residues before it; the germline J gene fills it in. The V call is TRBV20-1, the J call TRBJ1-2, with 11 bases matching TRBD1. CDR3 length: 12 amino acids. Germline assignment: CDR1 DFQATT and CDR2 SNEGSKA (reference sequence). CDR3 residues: CTLGQGAHGYTF. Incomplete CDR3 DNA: TGCACCCTTGGACAGGGGGCCCATGGC.

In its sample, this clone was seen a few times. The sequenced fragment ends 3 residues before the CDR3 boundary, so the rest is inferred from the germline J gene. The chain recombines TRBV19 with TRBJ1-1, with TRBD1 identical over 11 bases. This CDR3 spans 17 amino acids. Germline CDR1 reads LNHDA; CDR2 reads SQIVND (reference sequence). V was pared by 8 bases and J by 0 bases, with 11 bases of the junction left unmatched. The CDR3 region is CASSLGTGGSMNTEAFF. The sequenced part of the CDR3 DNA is TGTGCCAGTTCACTCGGGACAGGGGGAAGCATGAACACTGAA.

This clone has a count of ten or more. The CDR3 protein is CASSYPLGSEQYEQYF. The CDR3 DNA, read in part, is TGTGCCAGCAGTTACCCCCTTGGCAGCGAACAATACGAG. The chain is built from TRBV6-2 or TRBV6-3 and TRBJ2-7; D is unresolved. Sequencing ends 3 residues short of the CDR3 end; the germline J gene provides the rest. Germline V gives CDR1 MNHEY, CDR2 SVGEGT. The V end lost 2 bases, the J end lost 4 bases, and 18 bases lay between the germline ends. This CDR3 is 16 amino acids long.

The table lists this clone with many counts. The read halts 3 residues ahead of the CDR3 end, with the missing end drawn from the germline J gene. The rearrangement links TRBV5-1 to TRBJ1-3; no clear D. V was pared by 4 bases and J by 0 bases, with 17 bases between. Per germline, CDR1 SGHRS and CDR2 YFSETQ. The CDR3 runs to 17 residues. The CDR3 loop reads CASSLTPWRHSGNTIYF. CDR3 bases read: TGCGCCAGCAGCCTTACCCCTTGGCGGCACTCTGGAAACACC.

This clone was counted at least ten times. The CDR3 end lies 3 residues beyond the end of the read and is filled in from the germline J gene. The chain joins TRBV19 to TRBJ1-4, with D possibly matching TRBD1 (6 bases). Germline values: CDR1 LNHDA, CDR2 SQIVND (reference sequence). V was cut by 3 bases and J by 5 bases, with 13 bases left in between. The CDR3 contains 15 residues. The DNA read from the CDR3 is TGTGCCAGTAGTATTCTCGGCAGGGGAAATGAAAAA. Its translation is CASSILGRGNEK. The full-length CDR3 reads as CASSILGRGNEKLFF.

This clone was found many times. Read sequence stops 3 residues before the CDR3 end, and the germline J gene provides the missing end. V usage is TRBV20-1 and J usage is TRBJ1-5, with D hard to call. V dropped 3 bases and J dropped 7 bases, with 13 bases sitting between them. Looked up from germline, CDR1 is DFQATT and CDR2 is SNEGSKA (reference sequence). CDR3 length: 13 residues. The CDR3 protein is CSASPTKLQPQHF. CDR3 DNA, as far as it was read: TGCAGTGCTAGCCCGACAAAATTGCAGCCC.

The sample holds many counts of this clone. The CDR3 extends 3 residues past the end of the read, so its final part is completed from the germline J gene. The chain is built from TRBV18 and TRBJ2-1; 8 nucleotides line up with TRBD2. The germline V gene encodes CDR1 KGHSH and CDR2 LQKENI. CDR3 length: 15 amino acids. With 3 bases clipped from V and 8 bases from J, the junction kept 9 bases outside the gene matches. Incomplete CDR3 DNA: TGTGCCAGCTCACCTGGGGCTAGCGGGTTCGATGAG. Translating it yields CASSPGASGFDE. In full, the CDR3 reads CASSPGASGFDEQFF.

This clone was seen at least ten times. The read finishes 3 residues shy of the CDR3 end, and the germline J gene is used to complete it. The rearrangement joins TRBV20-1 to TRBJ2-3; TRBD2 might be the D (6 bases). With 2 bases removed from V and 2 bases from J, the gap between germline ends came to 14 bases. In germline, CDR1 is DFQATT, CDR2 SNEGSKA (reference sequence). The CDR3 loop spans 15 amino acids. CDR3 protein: CSARSSGLATDTQYF. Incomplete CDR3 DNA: TGCAGTGCTAGAAGTTCGGGACTTGCCACAGATACG.

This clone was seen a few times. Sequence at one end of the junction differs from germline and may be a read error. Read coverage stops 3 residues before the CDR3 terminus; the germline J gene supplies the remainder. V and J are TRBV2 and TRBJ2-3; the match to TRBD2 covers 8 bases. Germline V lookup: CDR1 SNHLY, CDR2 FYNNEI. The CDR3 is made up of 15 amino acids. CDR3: CASRLRLAGSETQYF. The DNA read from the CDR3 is TGTGCCAGCCGTTTGAGGCTAGCGGGCTCAGAGACG. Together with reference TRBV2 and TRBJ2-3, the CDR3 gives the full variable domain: EPEVTQTPSHQVTQMGQEVILRCVPISNHLYFYWYRQILGQKVEFLVSFYNNEISEKSEIFDDQFSVERPDGSNFTLKIRSTKLEDSAMYFCASRLRLAGSETQYFGPGTRLTVL.

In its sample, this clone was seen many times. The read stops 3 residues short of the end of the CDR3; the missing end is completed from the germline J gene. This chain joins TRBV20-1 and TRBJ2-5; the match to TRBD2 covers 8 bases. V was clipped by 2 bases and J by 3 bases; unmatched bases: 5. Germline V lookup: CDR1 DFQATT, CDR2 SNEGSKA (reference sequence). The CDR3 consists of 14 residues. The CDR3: CSARTSLAEETQYF. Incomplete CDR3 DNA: TGCAGTGCTAGAACTTCACTAGCGGAAGAGACC.

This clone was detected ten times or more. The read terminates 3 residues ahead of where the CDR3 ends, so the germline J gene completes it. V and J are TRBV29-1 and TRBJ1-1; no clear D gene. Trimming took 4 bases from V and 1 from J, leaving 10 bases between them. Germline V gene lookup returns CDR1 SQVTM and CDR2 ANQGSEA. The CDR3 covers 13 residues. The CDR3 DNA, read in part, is TGCAGCGTTGTAGGACTACCGAACACTGAA. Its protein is CSVVGLPNTE. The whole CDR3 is CSVVGLPNTEAFF. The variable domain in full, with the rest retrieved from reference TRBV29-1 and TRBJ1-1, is SAVISQKPSRDICQRGTSLTIQCQVDSQVTMMFWYRQQPGQSLTLIATANQGSEATYESGFVIDKFPISRPNLTFSTLTVSNMSPEDSSIYLCSVVGLPNTEAFFGQGTRLTVV.

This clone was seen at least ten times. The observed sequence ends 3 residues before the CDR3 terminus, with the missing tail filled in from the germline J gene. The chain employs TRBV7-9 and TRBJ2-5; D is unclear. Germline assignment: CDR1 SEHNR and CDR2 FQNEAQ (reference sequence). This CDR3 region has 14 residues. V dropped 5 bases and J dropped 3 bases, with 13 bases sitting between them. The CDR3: CASSLRVQEETQYF. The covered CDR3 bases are TGTGCCAGCAGCCTAAGGGTCCAGGAAGAGACC. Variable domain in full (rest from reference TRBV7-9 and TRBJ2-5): DTGVSQNPRHKITKRGQNVTFRCDPISEHNRLYWYRQTLGQGPEFLTYFQNEAQLEKSRLLSDRFSAERPKGSFSTLEIQRTEQGDSAMYLCASSLRVQEETQYFGPGTRLLVL.

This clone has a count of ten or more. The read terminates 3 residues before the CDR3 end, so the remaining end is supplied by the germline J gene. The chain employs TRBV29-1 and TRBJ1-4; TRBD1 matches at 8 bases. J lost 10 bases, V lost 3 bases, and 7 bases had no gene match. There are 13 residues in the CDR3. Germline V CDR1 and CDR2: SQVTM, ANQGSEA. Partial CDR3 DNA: TGCAGCGTTGAGACAGGGGTTGTTGGAAAA. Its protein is CSVETGVVGK. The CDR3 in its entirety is CSVETGVVGKLFF.

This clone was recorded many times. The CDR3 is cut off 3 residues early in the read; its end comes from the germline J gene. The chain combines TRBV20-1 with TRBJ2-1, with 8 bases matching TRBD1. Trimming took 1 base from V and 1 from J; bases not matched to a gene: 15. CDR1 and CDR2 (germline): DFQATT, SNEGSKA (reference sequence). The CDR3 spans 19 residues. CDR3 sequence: CSARGPHQTGVVSYNEQFF. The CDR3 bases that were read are TGCAGTGCTAGAGGCCCCCACCAGACAGGGGTGGTGTCCTACAATGAG.

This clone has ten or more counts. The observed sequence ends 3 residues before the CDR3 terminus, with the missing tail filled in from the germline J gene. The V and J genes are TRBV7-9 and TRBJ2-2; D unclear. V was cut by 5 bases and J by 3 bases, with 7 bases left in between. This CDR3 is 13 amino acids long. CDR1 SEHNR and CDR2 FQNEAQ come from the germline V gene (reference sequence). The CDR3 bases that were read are TGTGCCAGCAGCCAGTTGGACACCGGGGAG. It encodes CASSQLDTGE. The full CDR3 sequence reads CASSQLDTGELFF.

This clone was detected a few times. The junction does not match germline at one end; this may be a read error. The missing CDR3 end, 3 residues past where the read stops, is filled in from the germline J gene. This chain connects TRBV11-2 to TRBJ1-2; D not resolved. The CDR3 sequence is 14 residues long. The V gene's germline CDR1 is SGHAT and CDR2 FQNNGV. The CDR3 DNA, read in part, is TGCGCCAGCAGCTTAGGTCTTCCCAGGAATGGC. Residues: CASSLGLPRNG. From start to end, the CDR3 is CASSLGLPRNGYTF.

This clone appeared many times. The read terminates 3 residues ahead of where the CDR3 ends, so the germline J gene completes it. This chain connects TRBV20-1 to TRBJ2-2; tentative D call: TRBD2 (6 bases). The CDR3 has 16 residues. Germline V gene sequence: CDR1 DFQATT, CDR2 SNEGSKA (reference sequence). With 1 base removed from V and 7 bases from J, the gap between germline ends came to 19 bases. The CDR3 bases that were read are TGCAGTGCTAGAGGGGGGGACCTCTTTTTGGGCGGGGAG. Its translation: CSARGGDLFLGGE. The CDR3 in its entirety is CSARGGDLFLGGELFF.

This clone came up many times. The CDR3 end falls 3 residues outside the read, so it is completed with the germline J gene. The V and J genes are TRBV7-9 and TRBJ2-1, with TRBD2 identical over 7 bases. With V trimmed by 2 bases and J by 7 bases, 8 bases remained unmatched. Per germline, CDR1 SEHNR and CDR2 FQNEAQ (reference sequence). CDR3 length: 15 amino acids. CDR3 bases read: TGTGCCAGCAGCTTAAGGAGCGGGAAAAAGAATGAG. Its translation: CASSLRSGKKNE. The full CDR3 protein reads CASSLRSGKKNEQFF.

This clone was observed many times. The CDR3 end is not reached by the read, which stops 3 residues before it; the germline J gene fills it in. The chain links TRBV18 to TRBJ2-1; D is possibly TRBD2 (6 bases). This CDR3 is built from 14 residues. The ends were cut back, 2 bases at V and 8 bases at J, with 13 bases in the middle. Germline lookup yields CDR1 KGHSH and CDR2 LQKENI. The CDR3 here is CASSPGTLHDEQFF. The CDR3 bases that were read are TGTGCCAGCTCACCAGGGACTCTCCATGATGAG.

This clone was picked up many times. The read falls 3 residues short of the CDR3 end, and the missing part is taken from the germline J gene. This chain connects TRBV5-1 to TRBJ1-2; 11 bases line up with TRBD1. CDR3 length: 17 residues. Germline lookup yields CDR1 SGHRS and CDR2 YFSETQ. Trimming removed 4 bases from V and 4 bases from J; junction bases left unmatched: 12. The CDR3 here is CASSTGTGGIGSYGYTF. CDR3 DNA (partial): TGCGCCAGCAGCACAGGGACAGGGGGTATCGGTAGCTATGGC.